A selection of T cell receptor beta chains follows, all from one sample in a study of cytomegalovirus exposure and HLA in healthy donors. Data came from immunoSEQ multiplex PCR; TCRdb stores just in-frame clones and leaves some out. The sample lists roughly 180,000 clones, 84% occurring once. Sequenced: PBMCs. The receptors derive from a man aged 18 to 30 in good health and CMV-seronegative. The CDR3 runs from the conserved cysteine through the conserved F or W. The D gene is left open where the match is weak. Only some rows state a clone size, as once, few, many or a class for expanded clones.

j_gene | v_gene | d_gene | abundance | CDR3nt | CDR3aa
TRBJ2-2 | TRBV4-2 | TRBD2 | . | TGTGCCAGCAGCCGTCTAGCGGAACCACCGGCCGGGGAGCTGTTTTTT | CASSRLAEPPAGELFF
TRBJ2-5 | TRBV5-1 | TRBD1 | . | TGCGCCAGCAGCTTGGTTGGGGGACAGGGCGGAAGAGAGACCCAGTACTTC | CASSLVGGQGGRETQYF
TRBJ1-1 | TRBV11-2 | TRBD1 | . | TGTGCCAGCAGCTTAGAACAGGGGGCCTTTATGAACACTGAAGCTTTCTTT | CASSLEQGAFMNTEAFF
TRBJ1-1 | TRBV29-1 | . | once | TGCAGCGTTGAAGGAGGGCTTGTTAACACTGAAGCTTTCTTT | CSVEGGLVNTEAFF
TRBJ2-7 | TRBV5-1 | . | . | TGCGCCAGCAGAAAGGTCGCGGGGACCTACGAGCAGTACTTC | CASRKVAGTYEQYF
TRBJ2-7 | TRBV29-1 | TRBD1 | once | TGCAGCGTTATGGACAGGGCAAGGACCTACGAGCAGTACTTC | CSVMDRARTYEQYF
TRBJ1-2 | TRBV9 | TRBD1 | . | TGTGCCAGCAGCGTGGATGGACAGGGGGCTTTTGGCTACACCTTC | CASSVDGQGAFGYTF
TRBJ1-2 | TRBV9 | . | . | TGTGCCAGCAGCCCCCGCTATTGGCGGGAGGATCGAGTAAACTATGGCTACACCTTC | CASSPRYWREDRVNYGYTF
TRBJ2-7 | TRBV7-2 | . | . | TGTGCCAGCAGCGACACCTACGAGCAGTACTTC | CASSDTYEQYF
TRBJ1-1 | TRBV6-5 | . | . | TGTGCCAGCAGTTACACGGCAGGCATGAACACTGAAGCTTTCTTT | CASSYTAGMNTEAFF
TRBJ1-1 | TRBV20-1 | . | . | TGCAGTGCGCGGGACACTGAAGCTTTCTTT | CSARDTEAFF
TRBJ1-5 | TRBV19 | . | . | TGTGCCAGTAGTGGCCGGGACTTTACGCAGAATCAGCCCCAGCATTTT | CASSGRDFTQNQPQHF
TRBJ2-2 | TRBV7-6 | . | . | TGTGCCAGCAGCTACCGGACAGCGAACACCGGGGAGCTGTTTTTT | CASSYRTANTGELFF
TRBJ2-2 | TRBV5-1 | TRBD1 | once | TGCGCCAGCAGCGGACAGGGTAACGGGGAGCTGTTTTTT | CASSGQGNGELFF
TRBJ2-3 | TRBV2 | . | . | TGTGCCAGCAGTGAAGACAGATACACAGATACGCAGTATTTT | CASSEDRYTDTQYF
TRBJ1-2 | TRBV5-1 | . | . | TGCGCCAGCAGCTTGTTCTTCCGCGGGGAGGGGGAATATGGCTACACCTTC | CASSLFFRGEGEYGYTF
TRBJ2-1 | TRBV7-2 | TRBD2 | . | TGTGCCAGCAGCCAAGCGGGGTCCTACAATGAGCAGTTCTTC | CASSQAGSYNEQFF
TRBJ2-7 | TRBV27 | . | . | TGTGCCAGCCGCGACAGAATCTCCTACGAGCAGTACTTC | CASRDRISYEQYF
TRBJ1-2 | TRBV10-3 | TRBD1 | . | TGTGCCATCAGTGACTCTAAGGGGGCTTATGGCTACACCTTC | CAISDSKGAYGYTF
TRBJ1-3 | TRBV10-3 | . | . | TGTGCCATCAGGAGGCAGGGCTCTGGAAACACCATATATTTT | CAIRRQGSGNTIYF
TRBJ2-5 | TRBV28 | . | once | TGTGCCAGCAGCCAACCCCGACTAGGTGGTTTGGGAGAGACCCAGTACTTC | CASSQPRLGGLGETQYF
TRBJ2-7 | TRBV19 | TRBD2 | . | TGTGCCAGTAGTTCCCAGGCAGCGGGAGGGCCAAGCTCCTACGAGCAGTACTTC | CASSSQAAGGPSSYEQYF
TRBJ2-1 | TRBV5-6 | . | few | TGTGCCAGCACCCGAGGACACCCCTACAATGAGCAGTTCTTC | CASTRGHPYNEQFF
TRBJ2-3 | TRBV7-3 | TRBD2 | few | TGTGCCAGCAGCAAGGGGTCTAGCGGGATTGCAGATACGCAGTATTTT | CASSKGSSGIADTQYF
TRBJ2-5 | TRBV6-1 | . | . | TGTGCCAGCAGGACCCAGGGGGGAGAGACCCAGTACTTC | CASRTQGGETQYF
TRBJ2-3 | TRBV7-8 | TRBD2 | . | TGTGCCAGCATCCCCTTGGAGACTAGCGGGGGGGATAGCACAGATACGCAGTATTTT | CASIPLETSGGDSTDTQYF
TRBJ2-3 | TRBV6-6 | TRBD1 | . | TGTGCCAGCGCTACGGGACAGACCCCCGAAGATACGCAGTATTTT | CASATGQTPEDTQYF
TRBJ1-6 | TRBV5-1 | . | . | TGCGCCAGCAGCTTGGGGGGGGGCTCCTATAATTCACCCCTCCACTTT | CASSLGGGSYNSPLHF
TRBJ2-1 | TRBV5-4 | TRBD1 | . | TGTGCCAGCAGCTTGAAATCCGGGACAGGGGCTAATGAGCAGTTCTTC | CASSLKSGTGANEQFF
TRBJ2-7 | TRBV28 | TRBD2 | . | TGTGCCAGCACTAAAGCGGGAGGTTCCACATTTCAGGCCTACGAGCAGTACTTC | CASTKAGGSTFQAYEQYF
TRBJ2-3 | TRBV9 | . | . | TGTGCCAGCAGCGTACCACGGGATCTCACTAGCACAGATACGCAGTATTTT | CASSVPRDLTSTDTQYF